Each of the 20 T cell receptor beta chains below was sequenced from the same sample in a study of T cell repertoires and Cas9 in healthy adults (dated by TCRdb to between 2018 and 2020). Library prep was done by the immunoSEQ multiplex PCR assay. TCRdb retrieved this table from immuneACCESS and kept in-frame rearrangements only. Not all clones are present; in checked studies, unresolved V genes account for under half, and no reason is known for the remainder. The sample data list over 450 clones, and about four fifths of these were observed just once. The ten most abundant clones make up 15% to 20% of the sample. Sequencing input: SpCas9-reactive CD4+ effector T cells (CD137+, CD154-, CD25-, CD127+) from PBMCs; culture status not recorded. The cell subset or site label, read with the paper, signifies: SpCas9-reactive effector T cells. The receptors were gathered from a human donor in good health.

This clone was detected once. The rearrangement joins TRBV4-1 to TRBJ1-4; no firm D call. Trimming cost V 3 bases and J 0 bases, with 11 bases left between them. The CDR3 contains 16 residues. Germline V gene sequence: CDR1 MGHRA, CDR2 YSYEKL. The CDR3 reads CASSHGRETTNEKLFF. The CDR3 bases are TGCGCCAGCAGCCACGGCCGGGAAACAACTAATGAAAAACTGTTTTTT.

This clone was seen a few times. V gene TRBV11-3 combines with J gene TRBJ2-3; D is uncertain. Trimming pared 0 bases from V and 5 bases from J, leaving 6 bases between. The CDR3 contains 13 residues. Germline CDR1 SGHNT, CDR2 YENEEA. In nucleotides, the CDR3 is TGTGCCAGCAGCTTAGAAGAAGGAGATACGCAGTATTTT. Translating it yields CASSLEEGDTQYF.

This clone counts as hyperexpanded. J is TRBJ1-1 and V is TRBV19; TRBD1 might be the D (5 bases). The CDR3 consists of 14 residues. V gave up 0 bases and J gave up 3 bases, with 8 bases separating them. CDR1 LNHDA and CDR2 SQIVND come from the germline V gene (reference sequence). The CDR3 bases are TGTGCCAGTAGTATAGAAGGGGTCGACACTGAAGCTTTCTTT. Protein product: CASSIEGVDTEAFF. The full variable domain, rest sourced from reference TRBV19 and TRBJ1-1, is DGGITQSPKYLFRKEGQNVTLSCEQNLNHDAMYWYRQDPGQGLRLIYYSQIVNDFQKGDIAEGYSVSREKKESFPLTVTSAQKNPTAFYLCASSIEGVDTEAFFGQGTRLTVV.

V gene TRBV7-9 combines with J gene TRBJ2-5; D ambiguous. The J call may be in error: the DNA end matches TRBJ2-7 better. The germline V gene encodes CDR1 SEHNR and CDR2 FQNEAQ (reference sequence). This CDR3 has 13 amino acids. The CDR3 nucleotides read TGTGCCAGCAGCCCGAAGGGCCCTCACGAGCAGTACTTC. Translation: CASSPKGPHEQYF.

The chain couples TRBV9 to TRBJ1-3; D not resolved. Looked up from germline, CDR1 is SGDLS and CDR2 is YYNGEE. Trimming shortened V by 3 bases and J by 1 base, and 8 bases separated the two germline ends. This CDR3 region has 14 residues. CDR3 nucleotide sequence: TGTGCCAGCAGCGACCGGAGGTCTGGAAACACCATATATTTT. Translating gives CASSDRRSGNTIYF.

The chain joins TRBV28 to TRBJ1-1; D remains unclear. The germline V gene encodes CDR1 MDHEN and CDR2 SYDVKM. The V and J ends lost 4 bases and 4 bases respectively, with 10 bases between them. The CDR3 runs to 13 residues. The CDR3 sequence: CASSYLLGTEAFF. The CDR3 bases are TGTGCCAGCAGTTACCTATTGGGCACTGAAGCTTTCTTT.

The count of this clone is one. The V call is TRBV10-2, the J call TRBJ2-5; D is perhaps TRBD1 (5 bases). Between the trimmed V and J ends, which lost 2 bases and 1 base, there was a span of 17 bases. This CDR3 region has 17 residues. Looked up from germline, CDR1 is WSHSY and CDR2 is SAAADI. CDR3 coding DNA: TGCGCCAGCAGTGAGCCGCGACAGACAAACCTCCAAGAGACCCAGTACTTC. It codes for CASSEPRQTNLQETQYF.

V usage is TRBV11-1 and J usage is TRBJ1-2; 10 positions match TRBD1. With V trimmed by 5 bases and J by 9 bases, 15 bases remained unmatched. The CDR3 is made up of 16 amino acids. Germline CDR1 reads SGHAT; CDR2 reads FQDESV (reference sequence). CDR3 sequence (DNA): TGTGCCAGCAGCCCCAGAGCGACAGGGGGCGCCGAGAGCTACACCTTC. The encoded protein is CASSPRATGGAESYTF.

The table lists this clone with a few counts. The chain carries TRBV14 and TRBJ1-3, with unresolved D. Germline V gene sequence: CDR1 SGHDN, CDR2 FVKESK. The CDR3 is 16 residues long. The germline V and J ends were trimmed by 4 bases and 2 bases, with 15 bases remaining between them. For the CDR3, the DNA is TGTGCCAGCAGCCCCTCCGGTTGGTCTCCTGGAAACACCATATATTTT. Its protein product is CASSPSGWSPGNTIYF.

The chain couples TRBV6-5 to TRBJ1-2; D is perhaps TRBD1 (6 bases). The CDR3 extends over 15 amino acids. Germline assignment: CDR1 MNHEY and CDR2 SVGAGI. Trimming pared 0 bases from V and 11 bases from J, leaving 19 bases between. The CDR3 DNA is TGTGCCAGCAGTTACTCCCAGGGGCCGGGTCAGAGGTACACCTTC. This sequence encodes CASSYSQGPGQRYTF.

The genes are TRBV5-1 and TRBJ2-7; D may be TRBD1 (5 bases). From germline, CDR1 is SGHRS and CDR2 YFSETQ. V dropped 0 bases and J dropped 4 bases, with 8 bases sitting between them. The CDR3 extends over 13 amino acids. The CDR3 DNA is TGCGCCAGCAGCTTGGGACAGTTTTACGAGCAGTACTTC. Protein sequence: CASSLGQFYEQYF.

V and J are TRBV5-5 and TRBJ1-1, with unresolved D. CDR1 SGHKS and CDR2 YYEKEE come from the germline V gene (reference sequence). V was cut by 1 base and J by 0 bases, with 7 bases left in between. The CDR3 covers 14 residues. CDR3 residues: CASSLQRMNTEAFF. The CDR3, as DNA: TGTGCCAGCAGCTTGCAGAGAATGAACACTGAAGCTTTCTTT.

The chain combines TRBV7-6 with TRBJ1-2, with no clear D. V was trimmed by 5 bases and J by 4 bases, leaving 23 bases between them. This CDR3 spans 17 amino acids. Germline V gene lookup returns CDR1 SGHVS and CDR2 FNYEAQ. CDR3 DNA: TGTGCCAGCAGCATTACCGTTGAATCCCGAAAGGCCTATGGCTACACCTTC. It translates to CASSITVESRKAYGYTF. Full variable domain (outside the CDR3, taken from reference TRBV7-6 and TRBJ1-2): GAGVSQSPRYKVTKRGQDVALRCDPISGHVSLYWYRQALGQGPEFLTYFNYEAQQDKSGLPNDRFSAERPEGSISTLTIQRTEQRDSAMYRCASSITVESRKAYGYTFGSGTRLTVV.

The V call is TRBV9, the J call TRBJ1-1; D is uncertain. V was clipped by 2 bases and J by 0 bases, with 17 bases between them. The CDR3 loop spans 17 amino acids. CDR1 and CDR2 (germline): SGDLS, YYNGEE. This CDR3 is CASSVEETISMNTEAFF. Written as DNA, the CDR3 is TGTGCCAGCAGCGTTGAAGAAACCATCTCCATGAACACTGAAGCTTTCTTT. Supplemented by reference TRBV9 and TRBJ1-1, the full variable domain reads DSGVTQTPKHLITATGQRVTLRCSPRSGDLSVYWYQQSLDQGLQFLIQYYNGEERAKGNILERFSAQQFPDLHSELNLSSLELGDSALYFCASSVEETISMNTEAFFGQGTRLTVV.

This clone was detected only once. The J gene is TRBJ1-1, the V gene TRBV4-1; perhaps TRBD1 as D (5 bases). The CDR3 is 15 amino acids. The germline V gene encodes CDR1 MGHRA and CDR2 YSYEKL. V was cut by 2 bases and J by 4 bases, with 14 bases left in between. CDR3 sequence reads: CASSQPGGGGTEAFF. In nucleotides, the CDR3 is TGCGCCAGCAGCCAACCCGGCGGGGGAGGCACTGAAGCTTTCTTT.

The chain couples TRBV5-5 to TRBJ1-3, with D unresolved. Germline values: CDR1 SGHKS, CDR2 YYEKEE (reference sequence). V gave up 0 bases and J gave up 4 bases, with 5 bases separating them. CDR3 length: 13 residues. CDR3: CASSLDLGNTIYF. CDR3 DNA sequence: TGTGCCAGCAGCTTGGATCTGGGAAACACCATATATTTT.

This clone was counted once. V usage is TRBV7-6 and J usage is TRBJ2-1; either TRBD1 or TRBD2 may supply D (6 bases each). CDR1 is SGHVS, CDR2 FNYEAQ, per germline. The CDR3 has 18 residues. Trimming removed 2 bases from V and 7 bases from J, with 24 bases in between. For the CDR3, the DNA is TGTGCCAGCAGCTTACCTCGGGGGCGAAAAAAAGGTCGGAATGAGCAGTTCTTC. Amino acids: CASSLPRGRKKGRNEQFF. Drawing the rest from reference TRBV7-6 and TRBJ2-1, the complete variable domain is GAGVSQSPRYKVTKRGQDVALRCDPISGHVSLYWYRQALGQGPEFLTYFNYEAQQDKSGLPNDRFSAERPEGSISTLTIQRTEQRDSAMYRCASSLPRGRKKGRNEQFFGPGTRLTVL.

This clone was detected only once. The chain has TRBV29-1 and TRBJ2-5; no firm D call. Germline assignment: CDR1 SQVTM and CDR2 ANQGSEA. Between the trimmed V and J ends, which lost 2 bases and 5 bases, there was a span of 30 bases. CDR3 length: 19 amino acids. The CDR3 reads CSVEKILVPTNFYTETQYF. CDR3 DNA: TGCAGCGTTGAAAAGATACTGGTGCCTACCAATTTCTATACGGAGACCCAGTACTTC. Full variable domain (missing parts from reference TRBV29-1 and TRBJ2-5): SAVISQKPSRDICQRGTSLTIQCQVDSQVTMMFWYRQQPGQSLTLIATANQGSEATYESGFVIDKFPISRPNLTFSTLTVSNMSPEDSSIYLCSVEKILVPTNFYTETQYFGPGTRLLVL.

The gene calls are TRBV6-5 and TRBJ1-2; D may be TRBD1 (5 bases). Germline V gene lookup returns CDR1 MNHEY and CDR2 SVGAGI. CDR3 length: 15 amino acids. The V and J ends lost 8 bases and 5 bases respectively, with 21 bases between them. The CDR3 loop is CASGRGSGEGYGYTF. The CDR3, as DNA: TGTGCCAGCGGGCGAGGGAGCGGGGAGGGGTATGGCTACACCTTC.

The chain uses TRBV5-1 and TRBJ1-2; D uncertain. Trimming pared 4 bases from V and 0 bases from J, leaving 13 bases between. Germline assignment: CDR1 SGHRS and CDR2 YFSETQ. The CDR3 runs to 15 residues. Here the CDR3 DNA reads TGCGCCAGCAGCGCCCATCTCTCTTCTAACTATGGCTACACCTTC. This sequence encodes CASSAHLSSNYGYTF.